This entry lists 30 T cell receptor beta chains sequenced from one sample in a study of identical twins. TCRdb independently ran MiXCR on the 5' RACE reads; one entry per CDR3 protein. Seen here are some 790,000 distinct CDR3 sequences, roughly 20% observed once, and the top ten hold around 14%. The data were also submitted as part of a second study, on T cells expressing NK-cell markers.

The source material was PBMCs. The receptors originated from a woman aged 18-30 years in good health.

This clonotype was observed at least ten times. The chain links TRBV7-2 to TRBJ1-6; tentatively, D is TRBD1 (5 bases). The CDR3 extends over 18 amino acids. V lost 0 bases and J lost 3, with 15 bases in between. The germline V gene encodes CDR1 SGHTA and CDR2 FQGNSA. The CDR3: CASSLAPREVGYNSPLHF. CDR3 nucleotides: TGTGCCAGCAGCTTAGCCCCCAGGGAGGTTGGCTATAATTCACCCCTCCACTTT.

This clonotype has more than one count but fewer than ten. V is TRBV5-1 and J is TRBJ2-5, with 8 bases identical to TRBD1. J lost 2 bases, V lost 4 bases, and 10 bases had no gene match. Germline CDR1 SGHRS, CDR2 YFSETQ. The CDR3 covers 16 residues. The CDR3 sequence: CASSIQGAGRQETQYF. Written as DNA, the CDR3 is TGCGCCAGCAGCATTCAGGGGGCCGGTAGGCAAGAGACCCAGTACTTC. The full variable domain, in which reference TRBV5-1 and TRBJ2-5 provide the parts outside the CDR3, is KAGVTQTPRYLIKTRGQQVTLSCSPISGHRSVSWYQQTPGQGLQFLFEYFSETQRNKGNFPGRFSGRQFSNSRSEMNVSTLELGDSALYLCASSIQGAGRQETQYFGPGTRLLVL.

In its sample, this clonotype was seen a few times. An end of the junction differs from the germline gene, which may be a read error. V and J are TRBV6-5 and TRBJ2-2; TRBD1 agrees at 7 bases. The length of the CDR3 is 15 residues. In germline, CDR1 is MNHEY, CDR2 SVGAGI. Written as DNA, the CDR3 is TGTGCCAGCATTTACAGGGGCGCAGGGACCGGGGAGCTGTTTTTT. Residues: CASIYRGAGTGELFF.

Only a few counts were recorded for this clonotype. This chain links TRBV27 with TRBJ2-7; perhaps TRBD1 as D (6 bases). The germline CDR1 and CDR2 sequences are MNHEY and SMNVEV (reference sequence). The CDR3 consists of 13 residues. V shed 6 bases and J shed 7 bases, with 16 bases lying between them. The CDR3 DNA follows: TGTGCCAGCAGCCGAACTACCGACAGGGAGCAGTACTTC. It encodes CASSRTTDREQYF.

This chain links TRBV2 with TRBJ2-3; tentatively, D is TRBD1 or TRBD2 (5 bases each). Trimming removed 4 bases from V and 7 bases from J, with 21 bases in between. The length of the CDR3 is 16 residues. From germline, CDR1 is SNHLY and CDR2 FYNNEI. CDR3 DNA sequence: TGTGCCAGCAGTGGGGGCCGGACGTGGGGACGATATACGCAGTATTTT. This gives the protein CASSGGRTWGRYTQYF.

The chain links TRBV6-1 to TRBJ2-3, with D perhaps TRBD1 (5 bases). CDR3 length: 17 residues. Trimming left V 6 bases short and J 6 bases short, with 25 bases between. Germline CDR1 reads MNHNS; CDR2 reads SASEGT. CDR3 nucleotide sequence: TGTGCCAGCAGGACAGATCAGGTACCCCTCGGTTCCGATACGCAGTATTTT. Residues: CASRTDQVPLGSDTQYF.

The CDR3 bases are TGTGCCAGCAGCAATCCGGGGACCGCCACAGATACGCAGTATTTT. As protein: CASSNPGTATDTQYF. V is TRBV7-9 and J is TRBJ2-3; D tentatively reads TRBD1 or TRBD2 (5 bases each). The V end was cut by 5 bases, the J end by 2 bases, with 14 bases between. The CDR3 sequence is 15 residues long. Germline-derived CDR1 and CDR2 are SEHNR and FQNEAQ (reference sequence).

Only a few counts were recorded for this clonotype. The genes are TRBV7-9 and TRBJ1-2; D possibly corresponds to TRBD1 (5 bases). V was pared by 7 bases and J by 1 base, with 22 bases between. The CDR3 is 17 residues long. Germline V CDR1 and CDR2: SEHNR, FQNEAQ (reference sequence). For the CDR3, the DNA is TGTGCCAGCACCGGGGGAGGCGCGCTATTTTTTAACTATGGCTACACCTTC. Translated, it gives CASTGGGALFFNYGYTF. The full variable domain, in which reference TRBV7-9 and TRBJ1-2 provide the parts outside the CDR3, is DTGVSQNPRHKITKRGQNVTFRCDPISEHNRLYWYRQTLGQGPEFLTYFQNEAQLEKSRLLSDRFSAERPKGSFSTLEIQRTEQGDSAMYLCASTGGGALFFNYGYTFGSGTRLTVV.

The V gene is TRBV6-5, the J gene TRBJ2-3; 9 bases line up with TRBD1. This CDR3 is 16 amino acids long. V shed 0 bases, J shed 6 bases, and the junction held 7 bases outside the gene matches. CDR1 MNHEY and CDR2 SVGAGI come from the germline V gene. As DNA, the CDR3 is TGTGCCAGCAGTTACTCGGCGGACAGGGGCCGGGATACGCAGTATTTT. Translated, it gives CASSYSADRGRDTQYF.

This clonotype was found a few times. The rearrangement links TRBV2 to TRBJ1-1; D uncertain. The CDR3 has 13 residues. Between the trimmed V and J ends, which lost 4 bases and 2 bases, there was a span of 8 bases. Per germline, CDR1 SNHLY and CDR2 FYNNEI. This CDR3 reads CASSGDKNTEAFF. As DNA, the CDR3 is TGTGCCAGCAGTGGCGACAAAAACACTGAAGCTTTCTTT.

The chain uses TRBV3-1 and TRBJ2-3; 7 nucleotides line up with TRBD1. J gave up 2 bases and V 6 bases, and 8 bases lay outside the gene matches. This CDR3 is built from 15 residues. Germline values: CDR1 LGHDT, CDR2 YNNKEL (reference sequence). The CDR3 nucleotides read TGTGCCAGCAGTCACCGGGACAGAGCCACAGATACGCAGTATTTT. Translated: CASSHRDRATDTQYF.

The gene calls are TRBV7-2 and TRBJ2-7, with TRBD2 matching over 8 bases. Germline V gives CDR1 SGHTA, CDR2 FQGNSA. V trimming: 4 bases; J trimming: 8 bases; junction bases outside the gene matches: 13. This CDR3 has 15 amino acids. Here the CDR3 DNA reads TGTGCCAGCAGCTCGTCTAGCGGGTCCTCCAGTAAGCAGTACTTC. Its translation: CASSSSSGSSSKQYF.

This clonotype was recorded a few times. The chain recombines TRBV7-9 with TRBJ2-7, with 7 bases that match TRBD1. The CDR3 loop spans 14 amino acids. Germline values: CDR1 SEHNR, CDR2 FQNEAQ (reference sequence). Trimming took 4 bases from V and 4 from J; bases not matched to a gene: 7. The CDR3 region is CASSSTQGSYEQYF. The CDR3 DNA is TGTGCCAGCAGCTCGACACAGGGGTCGTACGAGCAGTACTTC.

The chain recombines TRBV5-1 with TRBJ2-3, with TRBD1 as a possible D gene (6 bases). Between the trimmed V and J ends, which lost 7 bases and 6 bases, there was a span of 21 bases. The CDR3 loop spans 15 amino acids. Germline V lookup: CDR1 SGHRS, CDR2 YFSETQ. Here the CDR3 DNA reads TGCGCCAGCGGTCAGGGGAGCGCCTACGCTGATACGCAGTATTTT. Its protein product is CASGQGSAYADTQYF.

This clonotype appeared a few times. The rearrangement joins TRBV6-1 to TRBJ2-7, with D possibly being TRBD2 (7 bases). The germline V and J ends were trimmed by 10 bases and 4 bases, with 20 bases remaining between them. This CDR3 comprises 14 residues. Germline V lookup: CDR1 MNHNS, CDR2 SASEGT. Here the CDR3 DNA reads TGTGCCACCGCCACGAGGGGGGGGGAATACGAGCAGTACTTC. Its translation is CATATRGGEYEQYF.

This chain joins TRBV6-1 and TRBJ1-5, with D possibly being TRBD1 (5 bases). Between the trimmed V and J ends, which lost 6 bases and 5 bases, there was a span of 8 bases. Germline values: CDR1 MNHNS, CDR2 SASEGT. The CDR3 is 12 amino acids. DNA of the CDR3: TGTGCCAGCAGGCAGGGCCATCAGCCCCAGCATTTT. Translation: CASRQGHQPQHF.

This clonotype has only a few counts. The rearrangement joins TRBV6-5 to TRBJ2-3; D is perhaps TRBD1 or TRBD2 (5 bases each). V lost 6 bases, J lost 12 bases, and 16 bases lay in between. The CDR3 contains 12 residues. Germline values: CDR1 MNHEY, CDR2 SVGAGI. CDR3 sequence reads: CASSPGTRTQYF. CDR3 DNA sequence: TGTGCCAGCAGCCCCGGGACCAGGACTCAGTATTTT.

The chain has TRBV12-3 or TRBV12-4 and TRBJ2-1; the match to TRBD2 covers 10 bases. The CDR3 consists of 18 residues. V trimming: 2 bases; J trimming: 6 bases; junction bases outside the gene matches: 13. CDR3 loop: CASSLFGASGRNPNEQFF. CDR3 DNA sequence: TGTGCCAGCAGTTTATTTGGGGCTAGCGGGAGAAACCCCAATGAGCAGTTCTTC.

The chain combines TRBV30 with TRBJ2-7; possibly TRBD1 or TRBD2 for D (5 bases each). V lost 3 bases and J lost 3, with 15 bases in between. The CDR3 totals 14 residues. CDR1 and CDR2 (germline): GTSNPN, SVGIG (reference sequence). This CDR3 reads CAWRARDGYYEQYF. CDR3 coding DNA: TGTGCCTGGAGGGCCCGGGACGGATACTACGAGCAGTACTTC.

This chain connects TRBV25-1 to TRBJ2-3, with TRBD2 as a possible D gene (6 bases). Germline V gives CDR1 MGHDK, CDR2 SYGVNS. The CDR3 covers 11 residues. Trimming stripped 8 bases from V and 10 bases from J, with 13 bases between. The CDR3 region has the DNA TGTGCCAGCTCGACTAGTCTTGCGCAGTATTTT. It codes for CASSTSLAQYF. The full variable domain, its missing parts supplied by reference TRBV25-1 and TRBJ2-3, is EADIYQTPRYLVIGTGKKITLECSQTMGHDKMYWYQQDPGMELHLIHYSYGVNSTEKGDLSSESTVSRIRTEHFPLTLESARPSHTSQYLCASSTSLAQYFGPGTRLTVL.

This clonotype was seen ten or more times. The genes are TRBV7-2 and TRBJ2-7; D not resolved. Germline CDR1 reads SGHTA; CDR2 reads FQGNSA. CDR3 length equals 13 residues. The ends were cut back, 4 bases at V and 3 bases at J, with 10 bases in the middle. Here the CDR3 reads CASSSLAVYEQYF. CDR3 nucleotides: TGTGCCAGCAGCTCCCTCGCGGTCTACGAGCAGTACTTC.

The chain couples TRBV12-3 or TRBV12-4 to TRBJ2-7; D is possibly TRBD2 (5 bases). Trimming removed 7 bases at V and 3 bases at J, with 13 bases between. CDR3 size: 13 residues. CDR3 loop: CASTAQRGYEQYF. The CDR3 coding sequence is TGTGCCAGCACCGCGCAACGGGGCTACGAGCAGTACTTC.

This clonotype showed up many times. The V and J genes are TRBV12-3 or TRBV12-4 and TRBJ2-5; 8 bases line up with TRBD2. This CDR3 has 16 amino acids. Trimming removed 4 bases from V and 5 bases from J; junction bases left unmatched: 12. The CDR3, as DNA: TGTGCCAGCAGTTCCCGGGCGACTAGCGCCTCGGAGACCCAGTACTTC. It specifies CASSSRATSASETQYF.

The CDR3 coding sequence is TGTGCCAGCAGCGTAGACGTCAGTACCTACGAGCAGTACTTC. Translation gives CASSVDVSTYEQYF. The chain couples TRBV9 to TRBJ2-7; the D is unclear. Deletions cut 0 bases from V and 2 bases from J, with 9 bases between. Per germline, CDR1 SGDLS and CDR2 YYNGEE. The CDR3 covers 14 residues.

The chain has TRBV20-1 and TRBJ2-3; no definite D call. Germline CDR1 is DFQATT and CDR2 is SNEGSKA (reference sequence). The CDR3 loop spans 15 amino acids. V was clipped by 3 bases and J by 0 bases, with 13 bases between them. This chain's CDR3 is CSASPRPASTDTQYF. In DNA, the CDR3 is TGCAGTGCTAGTCCCAGGCCTGCTAGCACAGATACGCAGTATTTT.

The CDR3 is CASSQGPGGYTF. The CDR3 DNA is TGTGCCAGCAGCCAAGGTCCTGGGGGCTACACCTTC. The rearrangement uses TRBV3-1 and TRBJ1-2, with unresolved D. Trimming stripped 1 base from V and 8 bases from J, with 8 bases between. The germline V gene encodes CDR1 LGHDT and CDR2 YNNKEL (reference sequence). The CDR3 is 12 residues long.

This clonotype has a handful of counts. The junction and the germline gene differ at one end; a read error may be behind it. V usage is TRBV20-1 and J usage is TRBJ2-1, with 8 bases that match TRBD2. Germline assignment: CDR1 DFQATT and CDR2 SNEGSKA (reference sequence). CDR3 size: 12 residues. CDR3 nucleotide sequence: TGCAGTGCCAAGGGGGGACTAGAAAATAGGCTCTTC. It translates to CSAKGGLENRLF.

This clonotype showed up many times. V usage is TRBV12-3 or TRBV12-4 and J usage is TRBJ2-1; 7 bases align to TRBD1. V lost 8 bases and J lost 9; bases outside the gene matches: 10. The CDR3 runs to 13 residues. The CDR3 sequence: CASLNQGVGEQFF. The CDR3 coding sequence is TGTGCCAGCCTTAACCAGGGGGTGGGTGAGCAGTTCTTC.

This clonotype was seen at least ten times. The chain recombines TRBV20-1 with TRBJ2-5; TRBD2 matches 7 bases. Trimming took 6 bases from V and 1 from J; bases not matched to a gene: 14. CDR3 length equals 16 residues. Germline values: CDR1 DFQATT, CDR2 SNEGSKA (reference sequence). CDR3 bases: TGCAGTGCCGCAGCTATAGCGGGCCATCCCCAAGAGACCCAGTACTTC. It specifies CSAAAIAGHPQETQYF.

This clonotype was picked up a small number of times. The V gene is TRBV12-3 or TRBV12-4, the J gene TRBJ2-7, with D unresolved. This CDR3 is 12 amino acids long. V was cut by 3 bases and J by 2 bases, with 5 bases left in between. Written as DNA, the CDR3 is TGTGCCAGCAGTTTCGTGGCCTACGAGCAGTACTTC. Translated: CASSFVAYEQYF.